Listed below are T cell receptor beta chains from one sample, sequenced in a study of human T cells and chemical hapten exposure. From the RACE reads, TCRdb called clonotypes with MiXCR, one entry per CDR3 protein. The sample carries about 360,000 distinct CDR3 sequences, approximately 4.4% recorded once. Sequencing used whole blood, obtained in connection with sensitization to the hapten diphenylcyclopropenone (DPC). The receptors come from a woman aged 45-59 years with alopecia areata. Some clones in this sample may be carry-over from other donors' samples. CDR3s include the opening cysteine and the closing phenylalanine or tryptophan. D genes are given only for firm matches. A clone size is listed for some rows: how often the clone was seen (once, few, many), or a class if it is expanded.

size,J,D,V,CDR3,DNA
many,TRBJ1-2,NA,TRBV6-5,CASSYRGKDGGYTF,TGTGCCAGCAGTTATCGGGGGAAGGACGGTGGCTACACCTTC
NA,TRBJ2-6,TRBD1,TRBV10-3,CAIIPFTQGEANVLTF,TGTGCCATCATACCTTTTACTCAGGGGGAGGCCAACGTCCTGACTTTC
NA,TRBJ2-3,TRBD2,TRBV7-2,CASSPGLAGRGFADTQYF,TGTGCCAGCAGCCCCGGACTAGCGGGAAGAGGATTCGCAGATACGCAGTATTTT
many,TRBJ1-1,NA,TRBV29-1,CSVGGRGVATEAFF,TGCAGCGTGGGCGGGAGGGGAGTTGCGACTGAAGCTTTCTTT
NA,TRBJ2-1,TRBD2,TRBV4-2,CASSQGGLAGSYNEQFF,TGTGCCAGCAGCCAAGGAGGACTAGCGGGTTCCTACAATGAGCAGTTCTTC
many,TRBJ2-1,NA,TRBV9,CASGGVSYNEQFF,TGTGCCAGCGGCGGGGTCTCCTACAATGAGCAGTTCTTC
NA,TRBJ2-7,TRBD2,TRBV28,CASSFGTSGTPPDLQYF,TGTGCCAGCAGTTTCGGGACTAGCGGGACCCCGCCTGACCTCCAGTACTTC
many,TRBJ1-1,NA,TRBV7-3,CASSSGGLTEAFF,TGTGCCAGCAGCTCGGGGGGGCTCACTGAAGCTTTCTTT
many,TRBJ1-1,NA,TRBV2,CAGAGAPMNTEAFF,TGTGCCGGGGCTGGGGCCCCAATGAACACTGAAGCTTTCTTT
NA,TRBJ2-3,TRBD2,TRBV28,CASSPTKAGALDTQYF,TGTGCCAGCAGCCCTACAAAAGCGGGAGCCCTGGATACGCAGTATTTT
many,TRBJ2-5,NA,TRBV7-6,CASSLGRHQETQYF,TGTGCCAGCAGCTTGGGACGCCACCAAGAGACCCAGTACTTC
many,TRBJ1-4,TRBD1,TRBV7-9,CASKQGIGEKLFF,TGTGCCAGCAAACAGGGGATAGGGGAAAAACTGTTTTTT
many,TRBJ1-1,NA,TRBV4-3,CASSQDSVGAGRAEAFF,TGCGCCAGCAGCCAAGACTCGGTCGGGGCCGGGAGGGCTGAAGCTTTCTTT
NA,TRBJ2-1,TRBD2,TRBV10-2,CASTHLAGTPGEQFF,TGCGCCAGCACTCACCTAGCGGGGACCCCTGGGGAGCAGTTCTTC
many,TRBJ1-2,NA,TRBV4-2,CASSQDSADTAYGYTF,TGTGCCAGCAGCCAAGATTCGGCAGACACGGCCTATGGCTACACCTTC
many,TRBJ1-1,NA,TRBV27,CASSLEGGASAEAFF,TGTGCCAGCAGTTTAGAAGGGGGGGCGAGCGCTGAAGCTTTCTTT
many,TRBJ2-7,TRBD2,TRBV20-1,CSARGGGSGRSDEQYF,TGCAGTGCTAGAGGAGGAGGAAGCGGGAGGAGCGACGAGCAGTACTTC
many,TRBJ2-4,NA,TRBV4-1,CASSQEPGGSVRLTKNIQYF,TGCGCCAGCAGCCAAGAACCGGGCGGGTCGGTAAGGCTAACCAAAAACATTCAGTACTTC
few,TRBJ1-1,NA,TRBV30,CAWSTGMDTLNTEAFF,TGTGCCTGGAGTACGGGGATGGATACGCTGAACACTGAAGCTTTCTTT
NA,TRBJ2-1,NA,TRBV29-1,CSGRVGNEQFF,TGCAGCGGGAGAGTAGGCAATGAGCAGTTCTTC
many,TRBJ2-1,TRBD1,TRBV3-1,CASSSPFRDRANEQFF,TGTGCCAGCAGCTCGCCCTTTCGGGACAGGGCTAATGAGCAGTTCTTC
NA,TRBJ1-1,TRBD1,TRBV25-1,CASSETGGGTEAFF,TGTGCCAGCAGCGAGACAGGGGGCGGCACTGAAGCTTTCTTT
many,TRBJ1-6,NA,TRBV5-4,CASSRDVKEGRNSPLHF,TGTGCCAGCAGCCGGGACGTGAAAGAGGGAAGAAATTCACCCCTCCACTTT
many,TRBJ1-4,NA,TRBV10-3,CAISESTVGEKLFF,TGTGCCATCAGTGAGTCGACGGTAGGGGAAAAACTGTTTTTT
NA,TRBJ2-2,TRBD1,TRBV14,CASSQAGQGLSGELFF,TGTGCCAGCAGCCAAGCTGGACAGGGGTTGTCCGGGGAGCTGTTTTTT
many,TRBJ2-3,TRBD2,TRBV20-1,CSAGLQRGGAQYF,TGCAGTGCTGGACTGCAACGGGGGGGTGCGCAGTATTTT
many,TRBJ2-1,NA,TRBV19,CASSILPDNEQFF,TGTGCCAGTAGTATCCTCCCCGACAATGAGCAGTTCTTC
few,TRBJ2-1,TRBD2,TRBV20-1,CSARSALAGTLRDNEQFF,TGCAGTGCTAGATCCGCCCTAGCGGGCACCCTTCGGGACAATGAGCAGTTCTTC
many,TRBJ2-4,NA,TRBV7-9,CASSARTLSDIQYF,TGTGCCAGCTCCGCCCGGACGTTGTCGGACATTCAGTACTTC
many,TRBJ1-1,NA,TRBV12-3/TRBV12-4,CASSTQGGNTEAFF,TGTGCCAGCAGTACTCAGGGCGGGAACACTGAAGCTTTCTTT
many,TRBJ1-3,TRBD1,TRBV3-1,CASSQGDGGQRGNTIYF,TGTGCCAGCAGCCAAGGGGATGGGGGACAGAGAGGAAACACCATATATTTT
few,TRBJ1-5,TRBD1,TRBV6-5,CASSYNRDRQPQHF,TGTGCCAGCAGTTACAACAGGGACAGACAGCCCCAGCATTTT
few,TRBJ2-5,NA,TRBV7-2,CASSLGWSGVGETQYF,TGTGCCAGCAGCTTGGGTTGGTCGGGGGTGGGAGAGACCCAGTACTTC
many,TRBJ2-1,NA,TRBV5-1,CASSLSIQSYNEQFF,TGCGCCAGCAGCTTGTCCATTCAGTCATACAATGAGCAGTTCTTC
many,TRBJ2-1,NA,TRBV29-1,CSTLTGEGEQFF,TGCAGCACCTTGACCGGGGAAGGTGAGCAGTTCTTC
many,TRBJ1-2,NA,TRBV6-6,CASSPPGRPVYGYTF,TGTGCCAGCAGCCCCCCAGGACGGCCCGTCTATGGCTACACCTTC
many,TRBJ1-6,NA,TRBV27,CASSFSRGQSPLHF,TGTGCCAGCAGTTTTTCCCGAGGGCAGTCACCCCTCCACTTT
many,TRBJ2-7,NA,TRBV27,CASSPLGYEQYF,TGTGCCAGCAGTCCCCTGGGGTACGAGCAGTACTTC
many,TRBJ1-4,TRBD1,TRBV29-1,CSVAGTATNEKLFF,TGCAGCGTCGCCGGGACAGCAACTAATGAAAAACTGTTTTTT
NA,TRBJ2-2,NA,TRBV28,CASRPQGGSTGELFF,TGTGCCAGCAGACCCCAGGGGGGCAGTACCGGGGAGCTGTTTTTT
many,TRBJ2-1,NA,TRBV7-8,CASSFGPEQFF,TGTGCCAGCAGCTTTGGACCCGAGCAGTTCTTC
NA,TRBJ2-1,TRBD1,TRBV12-3/TRBV12-4,CATIDGDRGYNEQFF,TGTGCCACTATCGATGGAGACAGGGGATACAATGAGCAGTTCTTC
NA,TRBJ2-3,TRBD1,TRBV4-1,CASSQADRGPTDTQYF,TGCGCCAGCAGCCAAGCGGACAGGGGGCCGACAGATACGCAGTATTTT